The 26 T cell receptor beta chains in this list originate from one sample, sequenced in a study of T cells in Graves' hyperthyroidism and ophthalmopathy. There were TCR beta CDR3 regions amplified from RNA transcripts. First-round RT-PCR with HTBI primers amplified the TCR CDR3 region. Using its own MiXCR run on the multiplex PCR reads, TCRdb lists one record per CDR3 protein. The sample yields 600,000 to 650,000 distinct CDR3 sequences, roughly 16% seen once. The sample taken for sequencing was blood. All receptors come from a woman in her twenties or thirties with Graves' hyperthyroidism.

This clonotype was observed a few times. V and J are TRBV2 and TRBJ1-3; D not certain. The CDR3 has 16 amino acids. The germline gives CDR1 SNHLY, CDR2 FYNNEI. V shed 2 bases and J shed 1 base, with 12 bases lying between them. CDR3 region: CASSERGGLSGNTIYF. CDR3 nucleotides: TGTGCCAGCAGTGAACGTGGAGGGCTATCTGGAAACACCATATATTTT.

CDR3 residues: CASSPHFRDRVRSYEQYF. DNA of the CDR3: TGTGCCAGCAGCCCCCACTTTAGGGACAGGGTTCGATCCTACGAGCAGTACTTC. The rearrangement uses TRBV14 and TRBJ2-7, with TRBD1 matching over 9 bases. This CDR3 region has 18 residues. Germline trimming cut 4 bases from V and 1 base from J; bases unmatched to any gene: 14. Germline V gene lookup returns CDR1 SGHDN and CDR2 FVKESK.

This chain uses TRBV30 with TRBJ2-5, with TRBD1 matching 7 bases. J lost 2 bases, V lost 1 base, and 7 bases had no gene match. The CDR3 consists of 15 residues. Germline V CDR1 and CDR2: GTSNPN, SVGIG (reference sequence). The CDR3 loop reads CAWSGAGRGQETQYF. For the CDR3, the DNA is TGTGCCTGGAGTGGAGCTGGCAGGGGGCAAGAGACCCAGTACTTC.

This clonotype was seen ten or more times. This chain links TRBV6-2 or TRBV6-3 with TRBJ2-2, with 7 bases that match TRBD1. V was clipped by 2 bases and J by 4 bases; unmatched bases: 4. The CDR3 has 15 residues. Germline CDR1 and CDR2: MNHEY and SVGEGT. Here the CDR3 DNA reads TGTGCCAGCAGTTACGGGACAGAGGGCACCGGGGAGCTGTTTTTT. Its protein is CASSYGTEGTGELFF.

This clonotype was seen ten or more times. This chain uses TRBV7-2 with TRBJ2-5, with no clear D. Trimming removed 3 bases from V and 5 bases from J, with 10 bases in between. Germline V gives CDR1 SGHTA, CDR2 FQGNSA. The CDR3 totals 13 residues. CDR3 loop: CASSFQVRETQYF. The CDR3 DNA reads TGTGCCAGCAGCTTTCAGGTTCGGGAGACCCAGTACTTC.

This clonotype has at least ten counts. This rearrangement joins TRBV28 to TRBJ2-1, with D unclear. The CDR3 contains 13 residues. The germline CDR1 and CDR2 sequences are MDHEN and SYDVKM. V was pared by 5 bases and J by 10 bases, with 15 bases between. Here the CDR3 DNA reads TGTGCCAGCAGTACCCGACGGACGAAAGAGCAGTTCTTC. It codes for CASSTRRTKEQFF. The full variable domain, completed using reference TRBV28 and TRBJ2-1, is DVKVTQSSRYLVKRTGEKVFLECVQDMDHENMFWYRQDPGLGLRLIYFSYDVKMKEKGDIPEGYSVSREKKERFSLILESASTNQTSMYLCASSTRRTKEQFFGPGTRLTVL.

This clonotype was recorded at least ten times. This chain links TRBV28 with TRBJ1-4; no firm D call. This CDR3 region has 16 residues. The germline gives CDR1 MDHEN, CDR2 SYDVKM. V shed 6 bases and J shed 8 bases, with 22 bases lying between them. In DNA form, the CDR3 reads TGTGCCAGCAGAAAAGGGAGGAGGGCACTATCAGAAAAACTGTTTTTT. Translating gives CASRKGRRALSEKLFF.

This chain connects TRBV3-1 to TRBJ2-2; tentatively, D is TRBD2 (5 bases). V shed 4 bases and J shed 6 bases, with 12 bases lying between them. In germline, CDR1 is LGHDT, CDR2 YNNKEL (reference sequence). CDR3 size: 14 residues. Written as DNA, the CDR3 is TGTGCCAGCAGCCCCCGGCGGGTTCCCGGGGAGCTGTTTTTT. Protein sequence: CASSPRRVPGELFF.

This clonotype was observed a handful of times. V usage is TRBV19 and J usage is TRBJ1-5, with 8 bases fitting TRBD1. The CDR3 is 15 residues long. V trimming: 5 bases; J trimming: 7 bases; junction bases outside the gene matches: 10. Germline loops: CDR1 LNHDA, CDR2 SQIVND (reference sequence). The CDR3 spells CASSRDPGGAQPQHF. In nucleotides, the CDR3 is TGTGCCAGTAGTCGGGATCCAGGGGGCGCACAGCCCCAGCATTTT. The whole variable domain, filled in from reference TRBV19 and TRBJ1-5, reads DGGITQSPKYLFRKEGQNVTLSCEQNLNHDAMYWYRQDPGQGLRLIYYSQIVNDFQKGDIAEGYSVSREKKESFPLTVTSAQKNPTAFYLCASSRDPGGAQPQHFGDGTRLSIL.

In its sample, this clonotype was seen a few times. Mismatch with germline at one junction end may stem from a read error. V usage is TRBV13 and J usage is TRBJ2-5; D may be TRBD2 (6 bases). This CDR3 contains 16 residues. Germline CDR1 is PRHDT and CDR2 is FYEKMQ (reference sequence). CDR3 coding DNA: TGTGCCGGCAGCCCTGCGGGTCGGAGGGTTGTGGAGACCCAGTACTTC. It encodes CAGSPAGRRVVETQYF.

At least ten counts were recorded for this clonotype. This chain links TRBV6-2 or TRBV6-3 with TRBJ1-1; D is ambiguous. The CDR3 length is 13 residues. Between the trimmed V and J ends, which lost 3 bases and 7 bases, there was a span of 12 bases. The germline CDR1 and CDR2 sequences are MNHEY and SVGEGT. CDR3 DNA sequence: TGTGCCAGCAGTTATCGCATATGGGGTGAAGCTTTCTTT. Amino acids: CASSYRIWGEAFF.

A few counts support this clonotype. The V and J genes are TRBV29-1 and TRBJ2-2; D unclear. CDR3 length: 12 amino acids. Germline V lookup: CDR1 SQVTM, CDR2 ANQGSEA. Trimming shortened V by 0 bases and J by 3 bases, and 2 bases separated the two germline ends. This CDR3 reads CSVEEHTGELFF. The CDR3 DNA is TGCAGCGTTGAAGAACACACCGGGGAGCTGTTTTTT.

This clonotype was seen many times. The chain is built from TRBV5-1 and TRBJ1-1; 10 positions agree with TRBD1. V lost 2 bases to trimming and J lost 7 bases; unmatched junction nucleotides: 11. Germline CDR1 and CDR2: SGHRS and YFSETQ. The length of the CDR3 is 16 residues. CDR3 coding DNA: TGCGCCAGCAGCTTAATCGGGGGACAGGGGTTCAGTGAAGCTTTCTTT. Protein product: CASSLIGGQGFSEAFF.

V gene TRBV18 combines with J gene TRBJ2-5; 8 bases align to TRBD1. This CDR3 is built from 15 residues. In germline, CDR1 is KGHSH, CDR2 LQKENI. With V trimmed by 2 bases and J by 4 bases, 6 bases remained unmatched. The DNA of the CDR3 is TGTGCCAGCTCACCAGATCAGGGGGCGGCAGAGACCCAGTACTTC. This sequence encodes CASSPDQGAAETQYF.

This clonotype was detected ten times or more. The rearrangement links TRBV5-1 to TRBJ1-1; D perhaps matches TRBD1 (5 bases). CDR1 and CDR2 from the germline V gene are SGHRS and YFSETQ. This CDR3 spans 15 amino acids. Trimming removed 4 bases from V and 5 bases from J, with 18 bases in between. The CDR3 DNA follows: TGCGCCAGCAGCCAGGTCCGGGGCTTGGAAACTGAAGCTTTCTTT. Translation gives CASSQVRGLETEAFF.

This clonotype showed up many times. The chain couples TRBV7-2 to TRBJ2-1, with 8 nucleotides matching TRBD2. The V segment lost 1 base and the J segment 9 bases; nucleotides outside the gene matches: 8. This CDR3 is 15 amino acids long. Germline CDR1 is SGHTA and CDR2 is FQGNSA. The chain's CDR3 is CASSLEAGDWPEQFF. DNA of the CDR3: TGTGCCAGCAGCTTAGAAGCGGGAGATTGGCCTGAGCAGTTCTTC.

This clonotype occurred many times. The chain recombines TRBV5-5 with TRBJ2-1; TRBD2 matches 10 bases. Germline V gene data show CDR1 as SGHKS and CDR2 as YYEKEE (reference sequence). The CDR3 spans 15 residues. Losses at the gene ends were 3 bases for V and 7 bases for J; bases not matched to a gene: 7. This chain's CDR3 is CASSSYASGGNEQFF. The CDR3 DNA follows: TGTGCCAGCAGCTCCTACGCTAGCGGGGGTAATGAGCAGTTCTTC.

This clonotype was counted between two and nine times. V gene TRBV18 combines with J gene TRBJ1-1; TRBD1 is a possible D gene (6 bases). CDR3 length: 16 amino acids. V was clipped by 2 bases and J by 0 bases, with 13 bases between them. Germline CDR1 reads KGHSH; CDR2 reads LQKENI. CDR3 amino acids: CASSPGAGVMNTEAFF. The CDR3 DNA sequence: TGTGCCAGCTCACCAGGGGCAGGGGTAATGAACACTGAAGCTTTCTTT.

The gene calls are TRBV6-2 or TRBV6-3 and TRBJ2-3, with 7 bases identical to TRBD2. This CDR3 has 14 amino acids. The trim removed 11 bases at V and 1 base at J, leaving 9 bases unmatched. Germline lookup yields CDR1 MNHEY and CDR2 SVGEGT. CDR3 bases: TGTGCCCCCGGGGAGGGAGGAGGCACAGATACGCAGTATTTT. As protein: CAPGEGGGTDTQYF.

The chain recombines TRBV19 with TRBJ1-5; D might be TRBD1 (5 bases). CDR1 and CDR2 (germline): LNHDA, SQIVND (reference sequence). The CDR3 extends over 13 amino acids. V lost 6 bases, J lost 4 bases, and 10 bases lay in between. Written as DNA, the CDR3 is TGTGCCAGTAGGGAGAGGGGAAATCAGCCCCAGCATTTT. Its translation is CASRERGNQPQHF.

In DNA form, the CDR3 reads TGCAGTGCTAGAGATTATCGGGGATTGGAAGGCTACACCTTC. Its protein is CSARDYRGLEGYTF. The rearrangement links TRBV20-1 to TRBJ1-2; no reliable D call. Per germline, CDR1 DFQATT and CDR2 SNEGSKA (reference sequence). Trimming removed 0 bases at V and 8 bases at J, with 16 bases between. This CDR3 spans 14 amino acids.

This clonotype has at least ten counts. The V call is TRBV5-1, the J call TRBJ2-1, with D perhaps matching TRBD2 (6 bases). Germline lookup yields CDR1 SGHRS and CDR2 YFSETQ. V was clipped by 4 bases and J by 9 bases, with 20 bases between them. The CDR3 is 15 amino acids. The CDR3 is CASSTQFAGRPEQFF. The DNA of the CDR3 is TGCGCCAGCAGCACCCAATTCGCGGGAAGGCCTGAGCAGTTCTTC.

Many counts were recorded for this clonotype. The rearrangement uses TRBV5-1 and TRBJ1-1, with D hard to call. Trimming removed 0 bases at V and 1 base at J, with 7 bases between. The CDR3 runs 14 residues. Germline V lookup: CDR1 SGHRS, CDR2 YFSETQ. This chain's CDR3 is CASSLAQTNTEAFF. The DNA of the CDR3 is TGCGCCAGCAGCTTGGCACAGACGAACACTGAAGCTTTCTTT.

This clonotype has only a few counts. This chain links TRBV6-2 or TRBV6-3 with TRBJ2-6; no clear D. V lost 2 bases and J lost 0, with 5 bases in between. CDR1 and CDR2 (germline): MNHEY, SVGEGT. This CDR3 has 15 amino acids. The CDR3 DNA follows: TGTGCCAGCAGTTACCGGACCTCTGGGGCCAACGTCCTGACTTTC. Residues: CASSYRTSGANVLTF.

This clonotype was picked up many times. The CDR3 here is CASNRDGDTQYF. The CDR3 DNA reads TGTGCCAGCAACCGCGACGGAGATACGCAGTATTTT. This rearrangement joins TRBV12-3 or TRBV12-4 to TRBJ2-3; D gene ambiguous. The CDR3 loop spans 12 amino acids. V gave up 7 bases and J gave up 5 bases, with 10 bases separating them.

The CDR3: CSGPSRVGNTEAFF. CDR3 DNA: TGCAGTGGCCCCTCCAGGGTAGGTAACACTGAAGCTTTCTTT. The genes are TRBV20-1 and TRBJ1-1, with D perhaps TRBD1 (5 bases). Trimming pared 7 bases from V and 2 bases from J, leaving 17 bases between. CDR3 length: 14 residues. Germline CDR1 and CDR2: DFQATT and SNEGSKA (reference sequence).